This TCR beta chain was retrieved from a study of blood T cell repertoires in COVID-19. Sequencing was performed with immunoSEQ multiplex PCR; in TCRdb, only in-frame clones are kept and a portion is missing. Here the sample spans 150,000 to 200,000 clones, under 85% being singletons. Remarks on this clone: The conserved closing phenylalanine or tryptophan is absent in this CDR3, likely reflecting a read error. The limits of the CDR3 on the DNA are not certain, so only TCRdb's listed CDR3 is given.

The germline V gene has CDR1 SGHRS and CDR2 YFSETQ. The length of the CDR3 is 9 amino acids, counting both ends. The receptor was isolated from a man in his 60s with active or convalescent COVID-19. Sequenced input: peripheral blood. The chain couples TRBV5-1 to TRBJ2-3; the tabulated D call, TRBD1, remains unverified against the DNA. CDR3 sequence reads: CASSPGGQP.